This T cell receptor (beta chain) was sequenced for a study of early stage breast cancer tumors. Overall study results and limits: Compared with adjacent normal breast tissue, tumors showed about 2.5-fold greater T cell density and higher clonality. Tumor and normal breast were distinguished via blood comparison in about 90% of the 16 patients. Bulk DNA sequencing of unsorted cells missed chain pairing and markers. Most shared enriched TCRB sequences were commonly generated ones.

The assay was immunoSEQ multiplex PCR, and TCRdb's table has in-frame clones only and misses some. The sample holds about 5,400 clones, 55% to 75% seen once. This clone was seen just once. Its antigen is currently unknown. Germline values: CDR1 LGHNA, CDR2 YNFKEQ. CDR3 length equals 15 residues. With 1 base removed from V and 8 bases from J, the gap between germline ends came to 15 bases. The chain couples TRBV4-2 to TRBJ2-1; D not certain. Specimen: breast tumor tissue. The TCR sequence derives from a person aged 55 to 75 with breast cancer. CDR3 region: CASSQVAFESDEQFF. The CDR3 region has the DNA TGTGCCAGCAGCCAAGTTGCCTTCGAAAGCGATGAGCAGTTCTTC.